Below, 22 T cell receptor beta chains from the same sample are listed, as sequenced in a study of T cells expressing NK-cell markers. TCRdb processed the 5' RACE reads again and assigns one entry to each CDR3 protein, with no DNA. In all, the sample yields about 440,000 distinct CDR3 sequences. Sequences were obtained from blood T cells: a sorted CD56 or NKG2C T cell subset, CD4+ or CD8+ T cells, or bulk PBMC T cells (not recorded which). The receptors were gathered from a woman between 18 and 70 years old in good health.

The chain couples TRBV20-1 to TRBJ2-7; with no DNA, the TCRdb D assignment of TRBD2 cannot be verified. The CDR3 spans 15 residues. Germline V CDR1 and CDR2: DFQATT, SNEGSKA (reference sequence). The CDR3 loop is CSASLAVIPTYEQYF.

V gene TRBV5-1 combines with J gene TRBJ1-4; checking the TCRdb D call of TRBD1 is not possible without DNA. Germline CDR1 and CDR2: SGHRS and YFSETQ. This CDR3 region has 14 residues. CDR3: CASSPEGGDEKLFF.

CDR3 amino acids: CSAQVHYEQYF. The V gene is TRBV29-1, the J gene TRBJ2-7. CDR3 length: 11 amino acids. CDR1 SQVTM and CDR2 ANQGSEA come from the germline V gene.

The chain is built from TRBV6-2 or TRBV6-3 and TRBJ1-5; with no DNA, the TCRdb D assignment of TRBD1 cannot be verified. The CDR3 has 12 amino acids. CDR1 and CDR2 (germline): MNHEY, SVGEGT. CDR3 sequence: CASTGGGQPQHF.

The J gene is TRBJ2-2, the V gene TRBV7-2; TCRdb selects TRBD1, and the lack of DNA leaves this call unchecked. The CDR3 extends over 15 amino acids. The germline gives CDR1 SGHTA, CDR2 FQGNSA. The CDR3 spells CASSLVPANTGELFF.

V usage is TRBV20-1 and J usage is TRBJ1-1; as DNA is missing, the TRBD1 call by TCRdb cannot be tested. The CDR3 runs to 11 residues. The germline V gene encodes CDR1 DFQATT and CDR2 SNEGSKA (reference sequence). The CDR3 region is CSASQGTEAFF.

The genes are TRBV4-3 and TRBJ2-3; TCRdb designates TRBD1, a call that cannot be tested without DNA. Per the germline V gene, CDR1 is LGHNA and CDR2 is YSLEER. The length of the CDR3 is 17 residues. The chain's CDR3 is CASSHILTGGLTDTQYF.

The CDR3 loop reads CASSRRDGGAKNIQYF. V usage is TRBV21-1 and J usage is TRBJ2-4; lacking DNA, the TRBD1 call made by TCRdb goes unchecked. TRBV21-1 is reported as a pseudogene. The CDR3 has 16 amino acids.

The chain couples TRBV24-1 to TRBJ2-7; TCRdb outputs TRBD2, but without DNA this stays unchecked. Looked up from germline, CDR1 is KGHDR and CDR2 is SFDVKD. This CDR3 region has 11 residues. The CDR3 is CATSEGDEQYF.

CDR3 sequence: CASSRLSNTGELFF. The chain employs TRBV11-2 and TRBJ2-2; TCRdb's assignment of TRBD2 cannot be checked, as there is no DNA. Germline V gene sequence: CDR1 SGHAT, CDR2 FQNNGV. CDR3 length equals 14 residues.

The chain carries TRBV12-3 or TRBV12-4 and TRBJ2-3; TCRdb reports TRBD1, a call that lacks DNA to check it against. The CDR3 runs to 13 residues. The CDR3 reads CASSLQASDTQYF.

The CDR3: CASSRKDPGANVLTF. The chain employs TRBV7-2 and TRBJ2-6. The CDR3 has 15 amino acids. The V gene's germline CDR1 is SGHTA and CDR2 FQGNSA.

V and J are TRBV5-1 and TRBJ2-1. The germline CDR1 and CDR2 sequences are SGHRS and YFSETQ. The CDR3 is 14 amino acids. This chain's CDR3 is CASSLAGSYNEQFF.

The chain combines TRBV20-1 with TRBJ1-2. The CDR3 consists of 13 residues. CDR1 is DFQATT, CDR2 SNEGSKA, per germline (reference sequence). CDR3 amino acids: CSARDKPSYGYTF.

This chain uses TRBV6-2 or TRBV6-3 with TRBJ1-5; the TRBD1 assignment by TCRdb is unverifiable without DNA. CDR1 MNHEY and CDR2 SVGEGT come from the germline V gene. CDR3 length: 14 residues. CDR3 loop: CASRLGTGVQPQHF.

The chain couples TRBV2 to TRBJ2-4. Looked up from germline, CDR1 is SNHLY and CDR2 is FYNNEI. The CDR3 has 15 residues. The CDR3 region is CASSGSVIAKNIQYF.

The rearrangement joins TRBV3-1 to TRBJ1-2. This CDR3 comprises 15 residues. CDR1 LGHDT and CDR2 YNNKEL come from the germline V gene (reference sequence). The CDR3 spells CASSQGGLKPEGYTF.

V usage is TRBV4-1 and J usage is TRBJ1-5; TCRdb names TRBD1, which stays unverified in the absence of DNA. Per germline, CDR1 MGHRA and CDR2 YSYEKL. The length of the CDR3 is 14 residues. CDR3 amino acids: CASSPRDRNQPQHF.

The CDR3: CASSSTGGGYTGELFF. The V call is TRBV27, the J call TRBJ2-2; TCRdb designates TRBD2, a call that cannot be tested without DNA. The CDR3 spans 16 residues. CDR1 is MNHEY, CDR2 SMNVEV, per germline (reference sequence).

The gene calls are TRBV7-8 and TRBJ2-3. The CDR3 runs to 12 residues. Germline CDR1 reads SGHVS; CDR2 reads FQNEAQ. CDR3 loop: CASSLPTSLQYF.

V gene TRBV27 combines with J gene TRBJ1-5; no DNA is available, so the TRBD1 call from TCRdb remains unchecked. The CDR3 loop spans 15 amino acids. In germline, CDR1 is MNHEY, CDR2 SMNVEV (reference sequence). The CDR3 reads CASSTWDRRNQPQHF.

V usage is TRBV18 and J usage is TRBJ2-1; TCRdb's D gene call, TRBD2, goes unchecked for lack of DNA. Germline V gene lookup returns CDR1 KGHSH and CDR2 LQKENI. This CDR3 comprises 15 residues. CDR3 loop: CASSQLGLADNEQFF.